In this sample, the clone carrying this TCR beta chain turned up a few times. Its cognate antigen is unknown. With template switching, a universal primer site was added, and the cDNA carried unique molecular identifiers. TCRdb ran MiXCR on the 5' RACE reads and lists one entry per CDR3 protein. This repertoire shows some 270,000 distinct CDR3 sequences, about 8.5% found once; its top ten account for over 2.5%. The record originates from a study of identical twins. Study results and limitations: Alpha sequences that were out-of-frame and twin-shared showed an excess of low generation probability. Insertion counts were lower in abundant cord blood beta clonotypes, a trend that memory repertoires did not show. Possibly, invariant MAIT and iNKT cells partly confounded zero-insertion analyses.

The CDR3 has 17 residues. V shed 1 base and J 5 bases; nucleotides not matched to a gene: 13. Another study also made use of these data, one on yellow fever vaccine responses in identical twins.

The TCR was taken from a woman between 18 and 29 years old in good health. V gene TRBV12-3 or TRBV12-4 combines with J gene TRBJ1-2, with 7 bases identical to TRBD1. The sequencing input was CD8+ T cells sorted from blood. The CDR3 nucleotides read TGTGCCAGCAGTTTAGGTTCGGGACAGCGTCTCTCTTATGGCTACACCTTC. As protein: CASSLGSGQRLSYGYTF.